These 14 T cell receptor beta chains were all obtained from the same sample, sequenced in a study of CD8 T cells in ankylosing spondylitis. MiXCR, run by TCRdb on the 5' RACE reads, gives a single entry per CDR3 protein. The sample holds 250,000 to 300,000 distinct CDR3 sequences; approximately 20% are singletons and the top ten take 7.8%. The sequencing sample was made of blood, either unsorted or a sorted T cell fraction (not recorded which). These receptors all come from a male donor with ankylosing spondylitis or in good health (not recorded which).

This chain connects TRBV3-1 to TRBJ1-3; D uncertain. Looked up from germline, CDR1 is LGHDT and CDR2 is YNNKEL (reference sequence). The V gene lost 1 base and the J gene lost 0 bases, with 7 bases spanning the gap. CDR3 length: 15 residues. The CDR3 nucleotides are TGTGCCAGCAGCCAAGTAAGGACCTCTGGAAACACCATATATTTT. Translated: CASSQVRTSGNTIYF. Filled out from reference TRBV3-1 and TRBJ1-3, the complete variable domain reads DTAVSQTPKYLVTQMGNDKSIKCEQNLGHDTMYWYKQDSKKFLKIMFSYNNKELIINETVPNRFSPKSPDKAHLNLHINSLELGDSAVYFCASSQVRTSGNTIYFGEGSWLTVV.

This chain connects TRBV4-1 to TRBJ2-1, with 13 bases that match TRBD2. This CDR3 has 16 residues. V shed 3 bases and J 1 base; nucleotides not matched to a gene: 0. Germline loops: CDR1 MGHRA, CDR2 YSYEKL. CDR3 sequence: CASSQGLAGSYNEQFF. As DNA, the CDR3 is TGCGCCAGCAGCCAGGGACTAGCGGGATCCTACAATGAGCAGTTCTTC.

The chain is built from TRBV28 and TRBJ1-1; D might be TRBD1 (6 bases). Trimming shortened V by 7 bases and J by 1 base, and 22 bases separated the two germline ends. The CDR3 has 17 amino acids. Germline V gene data show CDR1 as MDHEN and CDR2 as SYDVKM. CDR3 sequence: CASKGENSLFGNTEAFF. The DNA for the CDR3 is TGTGCCAGCAAGGGGGAGAATTCCCTATTTGGGAACACTGAAGCTTTCTTT.

J is TRBJ2-3 and V is TRBV20-1, with 9 bases matching TRBD2. CDR3 length: 14 residues. CDR1 is DFQATT, CDR2 SNEGSKA, per germline (reference sequence). J lost 4 bases, V lost 6 bases, and 8 bases had no gene match. CDR3 amino acids: CSAPRREGADTQYF. Here the CDR3 DNA reads TGCAGTGCGCCGCGGCGGGAGGGGGCAGATACGCAGTATTTT.

The chain has TRBV4-2 and TRBJ1-4; D is ambiguous. Deletions cut 6 bases from V and 8 bases from J, with 19 bases between. The CDR3 covers 15 residues. Germline V CDR1 and CDR2: LGHNA, YNFKEQ. The CDR3 region has the DNA TGTGCCAGCAGGCAGATGACTGGGGAAGGGGAAAAACTGTTTTTT. It specifies CASRQMTGEGEKLFF.

This clonotype was picked up a small number of times. V is TRBV15 and J is TRBJ2-4, with no clear D. The V gene lost 0 bases and the J gene lost 6 bases, with 9 bases spanning the gap. Germline-derived CDR1 and CDR2 are LNHNV and YYDKDF (reference sequence). The CDR3 sequence is 14 residues long. This CDR3 reads CATSREPRGNIQYF. CDR3 sequence (DNA): TGTGCCACCAGCAGAGAACCGAGAGGAAACATTCAGTACTTC.

The J gene is TRBJ2-5, the V gene TRBV7-2, with D possibly matching TRBD1 (5 bases). V was cut by 3 bases and J by 5 bases, with 13 bases left in between. The CDR3 loop spans 14 amino acids. From germline, CDR1 is SGHTA and CDR2 FQGNSA. The CDR3 DNA follows: TGTGCCAGCAGCTTCCAGGGCTTGGGTGAGACCCAGTACTTC. As protein: CASSFQGLGETQYF. Looking up the rest from reference TRBV7-2 and TRBJ2-5 gives the full variable domain: GAGVSQSPSNKVTEKGKDVELRCDPISGHTALYWYRQSLGQGLEFLIYFQGNSAPDKSGLPSDRFSAERTGGSVSTLTIQRTQQEDSAVYLCASSFQGLGETQYFGPGTRLLVL.

This clonotype occurred a few times. The gene calls are TRBV6-1 and TRBJ2-7; 10 positions match TRBD1. Germline CDR1 reads MNHNS; CDR2 reads SASEGT. The junction had 10 bases not matched to a gene; V was cut back by 5 bases and J by 3 bases. The CDR3 loop spans 16 amino acids. CDR3 nucleotide sequence: TGTGCCAGCAGTACCCGGGACAGGGGAATAGGCTACGAGCAGTACGTC. The encoded protein is CASSTRDRGIGYEQYV.

CDR3 DNA sequence: TGCAGTGCTAGAAGACTAGCGGGAGTGGTCAAAAACATTCAGTACTTC. Its protein product is CSARRLAGVVKNIQYF. This chain links TRBV20-1 with TRBJ2-4, with TRBD2 matching 12 bases. Germline V gene data show CDR1 as DFQATT and CDR2 as SNEGSKA (reference sequence). J was trimmed by 3 bases and V by 2 bases; bases with no gene match: 5. The CDR3 length is 16 residues.

This rearrangement joins TRBV7-3 to TRBJ2-2; D is ambiguous. Germline V gene sequence: CDR1 SGHTA, CDR2 FQGTGA. There are 18 residues in the CDR3. The V and J ends lost 0 bases and 2 bases respectively, with 16 bases between them. CDR3 nucleotides: TGTGCCAGCAGCTTAACTGCGCTGGACCTAGACAACACCGGGGAGCTGTTTTTT. Translated, it gives CASSLTALDLDNTGELFF. The entire variable domain, with the rest obtained from reference TRBV7-3 and TRBJ2-2, is as follows: GAGVSQTPSNKVTEKGKYVELRCDPISGHTALYWYRQSLGQGPEFLIYFQGTGAADDSGLPNDRFFAVRPEGSVSTLKIQRTERGDSAVYLCASSLTALDLDNTGELFFGEGSRLTVL.

This clonotype was seen more than once but under ten times. The chain links TRBV27 to TRBJ2-5, with 8 bases aligning to TRBD1. V lost 4 bases, J lost 5 bases, and 3 bases stayed unmatched. Germline loops: CDR1 MNHEY, CDR2 SMNVEV (reference sequence). The CDR3 length is 13 residues. In nucleotides, the CDR3 is TGTGCCAGCAGTTCCAGGACAGGGGAGACCCAGTACTTC. It specifies CASSSRTGETQYF.

The rearrangement uses TRBV24-1 and TRBJ2-6; D uncertain. CDR1 and CDR2 from the germline V gene are KGHDR and SFDVKD. Trimming stripped 3 bases from V and 2 bases from J, with 7 bases between. The CDR3 has 15 residues. The CDR3 reads CATSDGWAGANVLTF. DNA for the CDR3: TGTGCCACCAGTGATGGCTGGGCTGGGGCCAACGTCCTGACTTTC.

This clonotype was seen at least ten times. The chain uses TRBV25-1 and TRBJ1-1, with D perhaps TRBD1 (5 bases). V lost 6 bases, J lost 4 bases, and 9 bases lay in between. CDR3 length equals 12 residues. Germline CDR1 and CDR2: MGHDK and SYGVNS. The chain's CDR3 is CASRGLVTEAFF. As DNA, the CDR3 is TGTGCCAGCAGGGGGCTGGTCACTGAAGCTTTCTTT.

The V and J genes are TRBV7-9 and TRBJ1-3; D is possibly TRBD1 (5 bases). V shed 11 bases and J shed 0 bases, with 20 bases lying between them. CDR3 size: 16 residues. Germline CDR1 and CDR2: SEHNR and FQNEAQ (reference sequence). CDR3 DNA: TGTGCCTTTCCGCCTGAAGGGGACCCCTCTGGAAACACCATATATTTT. This sequence encodes CAFPPEGDPSGNTIYF.